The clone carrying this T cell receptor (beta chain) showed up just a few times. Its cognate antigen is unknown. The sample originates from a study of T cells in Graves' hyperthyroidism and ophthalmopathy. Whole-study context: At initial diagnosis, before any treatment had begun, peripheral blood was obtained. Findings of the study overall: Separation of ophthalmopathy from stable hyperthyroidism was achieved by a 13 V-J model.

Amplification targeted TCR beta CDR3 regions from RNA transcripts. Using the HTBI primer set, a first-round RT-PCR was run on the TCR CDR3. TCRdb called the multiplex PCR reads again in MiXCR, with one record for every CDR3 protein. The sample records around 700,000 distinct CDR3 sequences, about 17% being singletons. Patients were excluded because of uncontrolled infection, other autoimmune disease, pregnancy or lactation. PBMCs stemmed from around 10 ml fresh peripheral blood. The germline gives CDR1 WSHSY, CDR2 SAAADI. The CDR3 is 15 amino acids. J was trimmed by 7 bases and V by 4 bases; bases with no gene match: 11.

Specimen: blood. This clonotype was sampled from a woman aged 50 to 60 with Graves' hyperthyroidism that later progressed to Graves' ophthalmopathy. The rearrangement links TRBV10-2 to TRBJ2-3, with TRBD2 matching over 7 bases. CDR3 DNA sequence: TGCGCCAGCAGTGCCGCTGACGGGGGGTCCTATACGCAGTATTTT. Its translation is CASSAADGGSYTQYF.